Presented here are 14 T cell receptor beta chains from one specimen sequenced in a study of shared clonotypes between healthy human individuals (dated by TCRdb to about 2020). The method was the immunoSEQ multiplex PCR assay. TCRdb obtained this table from immuneACCESS and retained in-frame rearrangements with V and J assigned. These tables miss some clones; where compared with another copy, unresolved V genes account for less than half of the shortfall, and the remainder is unexplained. The sample includes about 2.4 million clones, with over 85% observed a single time. Together, the top ten hold about 0.39% of the sample. Sequences were obtained from naive CD4+ T cells from PBMCs. Interpreted using the paper, the cell subset or site label stands for: CD45RA+ positively selected. These receptor sequences come from a man between 18 and 29 years old in good health. Some clones in this sample may be carry-over from other donors' samples.

This clone was counted a few times. In the same sample, other DNA sequences code for this CDR3. The chain carries TRBV5-1 and TRBJ2-5; D gene uncertain. Germline V gene sequence: CDR1 SGHRS, CDR2 YFSETQ. V was shortened by 2 bases and J by 1 base, with 3 bases between the two germline ends. This CDR3 contains 12 residues. CDR3 sequence: CASSLTQETQYF. The CDR3, as DNA: TGCGCCAGCAGCTTAACCCAAGAGACCCAGTACTTC.

This chain joins TRBV7-2 and TRBJ1-2, with a weak D call TRBD1 (6 bases). There are 14 residues in the CDR3. Germline CDR1 and CDR2: SGHTA and FQGNSA. Trimming cost V 3 bases and J 8 bases, with 16 bases left between them. CDR3 nucleotides: TGTGCCAGCAGCTTTTACCCGGGGGCGGGAGGCTACACCTTC. It is translated as CASSFYPGAGGYTF.

J is TRBJ1-3 and V is TRBV18, with TRBD1 matching over 7 bases. CDR1 is KGHSH, CDR2 LQKENI, per germline. This CDR3 region has 16 residues. The V gene end was trimmed by 3 bases and the J gene end by 0 bases; junction bases not matched to a gene: 5. CDR3 protein: CASSPTGQNSGNTIYF. DNA of the CDR3: TGTGCCAGCTCACCCACGGGACAGAACTCTGGAAACACCATATATTTT.

The rearrangement links TRBV5-1 to TRBJ2-1; D is undetermined. The CDR3 spans 15 residues. Germline CDR1 is SGHRS and CDR2 is YFSETQ. The V end lost 0 bases, the J end lost 4 bases, and 11 bases lay between the germline ends. DNA for the CDR3: TGCGCCAGCAGCTTGGTGTCCCTTAATTACAATGAGCAGTTCTTC. Residues: CASSLVSLNYNEQFF.

This clone was detected only a few times. Within the sample, other DNA sequences also encode this same CDR3. The V gene is TRBV5-1, the J gene TRBJ2-5; no firm D call. Trimming left V 0 bases short and J 1 base short, with 4 bases between. Germline V gives CDR1 SGHRS, CDR2 YFSETQ. This CDR3 is built from 13 residues. CDR3 amino acids: CASSLGGQETQYF. The DNA of the CDR3 is TGCGCCAGCAGCTTGGGCGGCCAAGAGACCCAGTACTTC.

The chain carries TRBV7-2 and TRBJ2-7, with D possibly being TRBD1 (6 bases). This CDR3 is built from 15 residues. Germline CDR1 and CDR2: SGHTA and FQGNSA. Trimming left V 1 base short and J 1 base short, with 11 bases between. CDR3 region: CASSLVEQGSYEQYF. CDR3 DNA: TGTGCCAGCAGCTTAGTAGAACAGGGTTCCTACGAGCAGTACTTC.

The chain combines TRBV5-1 with TRBJ1-2; possible D gene TRBD1, 6 bases. Germline lookup yields CDR1 SGHRS and CDR2 YFSETQ. Trimming stripped 2 bases from V and 3 bases from J, with 14 bases between. The CDR3 covers 15 residues. CDR3 nucleotides: TGCGCCAGCAGCTTAATTCAGGGGTGGGACTATGGCTACACCTTC. It yields the protein CASSLIQGWDYGYTF.

This chain connects TRBV5-1 to TRBJ2-4, with 13 bases fitting TRBD2. This CDR3 spans 18 amino acids. With V trimmed by 4 bases and J by 3 bases, 10 bases remained unmatched. Germline CDR1 is SGHRS and CDR2 is YFSETQ. CDR3 region: CASSPGLAGVLGKNIQYF. CDR3 nucleotide sequence: TGCGCCAGCAGCCCCGGACTAGCGGGAGTTTTAGGCAAAAACATTCAGTACTTC.

V and J are TRBV28 and TRBJ2-7; TRBD1 agrees at 7 bases. CDR3 length: 14 residues. J lost 1 base, V lost 5 bases, and 5 bases had no gene match. Germline CDR1 is MDHEN and CDR2 is SYDVKM. CDR3 region: CASSLQGRSYEQYF. The CDR3 DNA follows: TGTGCCAGCAGTCTACAGGGGCGATCCTACGAGCAGTACTTC.

The genes are TRBV5-1 and TRBJ1-4; D gene unclear. CDR3 size: 13 residues. V lost 0 bases and J lost 6, with 6 bases in between. Germline V gives CDR1 SGHRS, CDR2 YFSETQ. The CDR3 nucleotides read TGCGCCAGCAGCTTGGTCCAGGATGAAAAACTGTTTTTT. Its translation is CASSLVQDEKLFF.

This clone came up once. The rearrangement links TRBV7-9 to TRBJ2-5; D remains unclear. The CDR3 runs 12 residues. Germline loops: CDR1 SEHNR, CDR2 FQNEAQ (reference sequence). The ends were cut back, 3 bases at V and 4 bases at J, with 6 bases in the middle. The CDR3 DNA reads TGTGCCAGCAGCTTGCGCGTAGAGACCCAGTACTTC. It codes for CASSLRVETQYF. Filled out from reference TRBV7-9 and TRBJ2-5, the complete variable domain reads DTGVSQNPRHKITKRGQNVTFRCDPISEHNRLYWYRQTLGQGPEFLTYFQNEAQLEKSRLLSDRFSAERPKGSFSTLEIQRTEQGDSAMYLCASSLRVETQYFGPGTRLLVL.

V usage is TRBV28 and J usage is TRBJ1-3; D might be TRBD1 (5 bases). Germline CDR1 MDHEN, CDR2 SYDVKM. CDR3 length equals 15 residues. The V end was cut by 8 bases, the J end by 9 bases, with 23 bases between. The CDR3, as DNA: TGTGCCAGCGTAACCGGGACTCTCCACCACGGCACCATATATTTT. Amino acids: CASVTGTLHHGTIYF.

V is TRBV5-6 and J is TRBJ2-1; 7 bases line up with TRBD1. There are 13 residues in the CDR3. CDR1 SGHDT and CDR2 YYEEEE come from the germline V gene. After removal of 4 bases from V and 6 bases from J, the junction contained 4 bases not matched to a gene. The DNA for the CDR3 is TGTGCCAGCAGCACTGGACAGGTCAATGAGCAGTTCTTC. Translation: CASSTGQVNEQFF. The variable domain in full, with the rest retrieved from reference TRBV5-6 and TRBJ2-1, is DAGVTQSPTHLIKTRGQQVTLRCSPKSGHDTVSWYQQALGQGPQFIFQYYEEEERQRGNFPDRFSGHQFPNYSSELNVNALLLGDSALYLCASSTGQVNEQFFGPGTRLTVL.

The chain combines TRBV5-6 with TRBJ1-2; 7 bases are shared with TRBD1. Germline-derived CDR1 and CDR2 are SGHDT and YYEEEE. V lost 3 bases and J lost 0; bases outside the gene matches: 17. The CDR3 spans 19 residues. The CDR3 spells CASSWGIGEWDSANYGYTF. CDR3 sequence (DNA): TGTGCCAGCAGCTGGGGTATTGGGGAGTGGGACAGCGCTAACTATGGCTACACCTTC. The variable domain in full, with the rest retrieved from reference TRBV5-6 and TRBJ1-2, is DAGVTQSPTHLIKTRGQQVTLRCSPKSGHDTVSWYQQALGQGPQFIFQYYEEEERQRGNFPDRFSGHQFPNYSSELNVNALLLGDSALYLCASSWGIGEWDSANYGYTFGSGTRLTVV.